The clone carrying this TCR beta chain was seen repeatedly, ten times or more. The antigen remains unidentified. The sample's time point: newly diagnosed GD, antithyroid drugs for less than 3 months. The TCR library was made from RNA extracted from PBMCs. Each patient gave around 10 milliliters of EDTA-anticoagulated peripheral blood. These data originate in a study of regulatory T cells in long-lasting Graves disease. Regarding the study as a whole: Patients with persistent Graves' had lower TCR diversity than newly diagnosed patients. Accuracy might have suffered from few samples.

CDR3-region Arm-PCR and iRepertoire HTBI primers produced the TCR beta libraries. MiXCR, applied by TCRdb to the multiplex PCR reads, yields one record per CDR3 protein. This table has hundreds of thousands of distinct CDR3 sequences, around 15% appearing once. Germline V gives CDR1 SGHTA, CDR2 FQGNSA. The CDR3 length is 17 residues. With 2 bases clipped from V and 8 bases from J, the junction kept 16 bases outside the gene matches. This sample also belongs to another study, concerning T cells in Graves' hyperthyroidism and ophthalmopathy. That study adds: Most expanded thyroid clonotypes above 0.001 also appeared in blood.

The receptor's source is a woman aged 25-40 years with Graves disease. The chain recombines TRBV7-2 with TRBJ2-3, with 7 bases lining up with TRBD2. The sequencing here drew on peripheral blood mononuclear cells (PBMCs), taken at new diagnosis, from a patient treated with antithyroid drugs. In nucleotides, the CDR3 is TGTGCCAGCAGCTTATCGGGTTTCGCTAGCGGCTCGAGTACGCAGTATTTT. Protein: CASSLSGFASGSSTQYF.